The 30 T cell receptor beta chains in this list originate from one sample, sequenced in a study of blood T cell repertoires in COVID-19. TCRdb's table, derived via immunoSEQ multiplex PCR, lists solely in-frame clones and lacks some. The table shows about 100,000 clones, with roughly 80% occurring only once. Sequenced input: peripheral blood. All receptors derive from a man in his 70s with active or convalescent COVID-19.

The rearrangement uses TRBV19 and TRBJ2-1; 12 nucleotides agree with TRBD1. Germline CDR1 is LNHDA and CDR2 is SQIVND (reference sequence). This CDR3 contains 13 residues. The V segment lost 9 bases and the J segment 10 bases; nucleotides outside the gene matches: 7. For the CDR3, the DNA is TGTGCCAGCACCGGGACAGGGGGCGTCGAGCAGTTCTTC. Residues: CASTGTGGVEQFF. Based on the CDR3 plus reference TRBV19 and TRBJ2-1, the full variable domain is DGGITQSPKYLFRKEGQNVTLSCEQNLNHDAMYWYRQDPGQGLRLIYYSQIVNDFQKGDIAEGYSVSREKKESFPLTVTSAQKNPTAFYLCASTGTGGVEQFFGPGTRLTVL.

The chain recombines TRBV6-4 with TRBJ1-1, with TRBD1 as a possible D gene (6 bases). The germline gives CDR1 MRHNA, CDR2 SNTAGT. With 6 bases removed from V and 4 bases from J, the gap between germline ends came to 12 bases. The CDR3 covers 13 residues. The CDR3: CASRPTGSTEAFF. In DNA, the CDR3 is TGTGCCAGCAGGCCAACAGGGAGCACTGAAGCTTTCTTT.

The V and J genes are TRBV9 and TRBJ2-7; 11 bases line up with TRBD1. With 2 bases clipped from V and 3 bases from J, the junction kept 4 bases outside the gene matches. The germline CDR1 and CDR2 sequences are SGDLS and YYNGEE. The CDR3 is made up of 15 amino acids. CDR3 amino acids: CASSVRTGGLYEQYF. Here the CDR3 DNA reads TGTGCCAGCAGCGTTAGGACAGGGGGCCTCTACGAGCAGTACTTC.

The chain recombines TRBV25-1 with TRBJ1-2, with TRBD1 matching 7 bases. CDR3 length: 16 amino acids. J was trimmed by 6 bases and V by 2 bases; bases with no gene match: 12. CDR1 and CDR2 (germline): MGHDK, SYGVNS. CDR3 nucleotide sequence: TGTGCCAGCAGTGAAACAGGGGTCTCCTCTCCCAATGGCTACACCTTC. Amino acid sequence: CASSETGVSSPNGYTF.

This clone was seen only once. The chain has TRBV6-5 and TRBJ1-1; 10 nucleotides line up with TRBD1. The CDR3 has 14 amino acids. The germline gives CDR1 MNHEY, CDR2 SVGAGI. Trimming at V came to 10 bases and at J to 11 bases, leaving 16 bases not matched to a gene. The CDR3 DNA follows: TGTGCCACCCTTACCGGGACAGGGGCTAATGGGGCTTTCTTT. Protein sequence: CATLTGTGANGAFF.

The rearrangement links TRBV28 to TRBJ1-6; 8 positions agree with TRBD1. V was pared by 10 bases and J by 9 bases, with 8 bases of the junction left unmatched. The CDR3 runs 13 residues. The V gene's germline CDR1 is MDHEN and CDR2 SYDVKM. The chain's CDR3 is CATDQGAGSPLHF. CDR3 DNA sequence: TGTGCCACCGACCAGGGGGCAGGTTCACCCCTCCACTTT.

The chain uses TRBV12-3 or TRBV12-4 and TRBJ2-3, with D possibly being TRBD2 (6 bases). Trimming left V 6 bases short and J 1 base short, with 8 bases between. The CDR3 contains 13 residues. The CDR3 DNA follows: TGTGCCAGCAGAACGGGGGGCACAGATACGCAGTATTTT. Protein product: CASRTGGTDTQYF.

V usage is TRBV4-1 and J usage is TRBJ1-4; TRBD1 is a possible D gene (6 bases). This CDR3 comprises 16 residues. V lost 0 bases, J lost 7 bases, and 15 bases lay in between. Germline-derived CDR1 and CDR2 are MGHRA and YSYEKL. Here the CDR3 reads CASSQESSGAGEKLFF. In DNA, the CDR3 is TGCGCCAGCAGCCAAGAGAGTTCAGGGGCGGGTGAAAAACTGTTTTTT.

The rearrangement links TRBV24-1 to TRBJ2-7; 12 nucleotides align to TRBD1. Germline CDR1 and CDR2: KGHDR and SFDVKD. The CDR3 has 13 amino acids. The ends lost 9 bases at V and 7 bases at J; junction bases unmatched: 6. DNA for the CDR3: TGTGCCACCGGGACAGGGGGCGCGAGGGAGCAGTACTTC. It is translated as CATGTGGAREQYF.

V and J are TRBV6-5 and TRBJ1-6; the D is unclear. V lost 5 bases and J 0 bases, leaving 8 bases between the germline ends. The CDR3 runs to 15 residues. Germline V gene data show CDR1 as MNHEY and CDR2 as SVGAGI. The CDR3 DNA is TGTGCCAGCAGTCTCGGTAGCTCCTATAATTCACCCCTCCACTTT. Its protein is CASSLGSSYNSPLHF.

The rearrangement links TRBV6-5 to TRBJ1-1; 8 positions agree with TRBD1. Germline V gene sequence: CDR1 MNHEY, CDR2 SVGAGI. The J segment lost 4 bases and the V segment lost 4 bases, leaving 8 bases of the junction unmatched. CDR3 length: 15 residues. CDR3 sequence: CASSSVGTGATEAFF. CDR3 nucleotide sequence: TGTGCCAGCAGTTCAGTCGGGACAGGCGCCACTGAAGCTTTCTTT.

CDR3 bases: TGCAGTGCTAGGTGGGAGTACGAGCAGTACTTC. Protein product: CSARWEYEQYF. The rearrangement links TRBV20-1 to TRBJ2-7, with a weak D call TRBD2 (5 bases). From germline, CDR1 is DFQATT and CDR2 SNEGSKA (reference sequence). The CDR3 loop spans 11 amino acids. V lost 3 bases and J 4 bases, leaving 7 bases between the germline ends.

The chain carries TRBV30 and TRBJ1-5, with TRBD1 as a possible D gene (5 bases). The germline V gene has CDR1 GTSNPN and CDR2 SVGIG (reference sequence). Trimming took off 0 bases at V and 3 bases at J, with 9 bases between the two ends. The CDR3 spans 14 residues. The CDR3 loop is CAWSVQAVNQPQHF. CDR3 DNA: TGTGCCTGGAGTGTACAGGCAGTCAATCAGCCCCAGCATTTT. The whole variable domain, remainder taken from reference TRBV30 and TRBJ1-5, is SQTIHQWPATLVQPVGSPLSLECTVEGTSNPNLYWYRQAAGRGLQLLFYSVGIGQISSEVPQNLSASRPQDRQFILSSKKLLLSDSGFYLCAWSVQAVNQPQHFGDGTRLSIL.

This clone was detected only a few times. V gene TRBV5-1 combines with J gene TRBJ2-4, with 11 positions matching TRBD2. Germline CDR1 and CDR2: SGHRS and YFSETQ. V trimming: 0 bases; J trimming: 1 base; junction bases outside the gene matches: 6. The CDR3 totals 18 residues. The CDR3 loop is CASSLAPSSGRAKNIQYF. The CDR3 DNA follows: TGCGCCAGCAGCTTGGCCCCCTCTAGCGGGAGGGCCAAAAACATTCAGTACTTC.

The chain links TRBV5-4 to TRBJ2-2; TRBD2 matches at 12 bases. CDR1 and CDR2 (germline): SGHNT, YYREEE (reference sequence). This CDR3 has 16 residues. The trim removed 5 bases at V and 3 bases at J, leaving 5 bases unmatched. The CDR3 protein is CASSPLAGGYTGELFF. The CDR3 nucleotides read TGTGCCAGCAGTCCCCTAGCGGGAGGGTACACCGGGGAGCTGTTTTTT. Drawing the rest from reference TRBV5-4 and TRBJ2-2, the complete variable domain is ETGVTQSPTHLIKTRGQQVTLRCSSQSGHNTVSWYQQALGQGPQFIFQYYREEENGRGNFPPRFSGLQFPNYSSELNVNALELDDSALYLCASSPLAGGYTGELFFGEGSRLTVL.

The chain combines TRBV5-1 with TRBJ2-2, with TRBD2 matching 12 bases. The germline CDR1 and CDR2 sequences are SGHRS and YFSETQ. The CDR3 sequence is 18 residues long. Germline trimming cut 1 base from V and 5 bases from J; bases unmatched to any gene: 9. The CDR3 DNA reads TGCGCCAGCAGCTTGTGGGGGGCCGGGACTAGCGGGACCGGGGAGCTGTTTTTT. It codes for CASSLWGAGTSGTGELFF.

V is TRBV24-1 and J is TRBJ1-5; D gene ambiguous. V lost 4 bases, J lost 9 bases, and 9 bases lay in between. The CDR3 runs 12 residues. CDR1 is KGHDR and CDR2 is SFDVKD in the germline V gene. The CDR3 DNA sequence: TGTGCCACCAGTGAACCCCTCGGGCCCCAGCATTTT. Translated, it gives CATSEPLGPQHF.

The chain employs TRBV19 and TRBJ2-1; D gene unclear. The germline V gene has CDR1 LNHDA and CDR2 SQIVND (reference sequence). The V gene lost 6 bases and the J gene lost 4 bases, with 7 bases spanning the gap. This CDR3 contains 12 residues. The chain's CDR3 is CASSGWYNEQFF. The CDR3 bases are TGTGCCAGTAGCGGGTGGTACAATGAGCAGTTCTTC.

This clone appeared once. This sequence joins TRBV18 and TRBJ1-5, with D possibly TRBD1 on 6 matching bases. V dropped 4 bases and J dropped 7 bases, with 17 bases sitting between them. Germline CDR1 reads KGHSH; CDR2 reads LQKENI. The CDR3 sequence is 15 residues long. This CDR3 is CASSLGSGTLQPQHF. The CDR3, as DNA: TGTGCCAGCTCACTGGGATCCGGGACACTCCAGCCCCAGCATTTT.

CDR3 sequence (DNA): TGTGCCAGCAGATCAGAGGGGGCTGAAGCTTTCTTT. Translating it yields CASRSEGAEAFF. V usage is TRBV5-5 and J usage is TRBJ1-1; D might be TRBD1 (6 bases). Germline CDR1 reads SGHKS; CDR2 reads YYEKEE (reference sequence). The V and J ends lost 5 bases and 6 bases respectively, with 11 bases between them. The CDR3 contains 12 residues. The full variable domain, rest sourced from reference TRBV5-5 and TRBJ1-1, is DAGVTQSPTHLIKTRGQQVTLRCSPISGHKSVSWYQQVLGQGPQFIFQYYEKEERGRGNFPDRFSARQFPNYSSELNVNALLLGDSALYLCASRSEGAEAFFGQGTRLTVV.

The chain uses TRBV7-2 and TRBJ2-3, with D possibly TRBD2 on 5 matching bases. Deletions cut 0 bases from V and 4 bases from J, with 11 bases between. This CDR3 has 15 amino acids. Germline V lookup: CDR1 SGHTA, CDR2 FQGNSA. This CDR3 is CASSLAGRAADTQYF. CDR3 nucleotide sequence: TGTGCCAGCAGCTTAGCGGGGAGAGCTGCAGATACGCAGTATTTT.

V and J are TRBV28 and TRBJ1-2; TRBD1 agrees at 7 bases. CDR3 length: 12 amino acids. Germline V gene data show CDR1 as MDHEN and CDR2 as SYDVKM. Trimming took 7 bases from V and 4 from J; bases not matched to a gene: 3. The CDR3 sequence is CASNDRVYGYTF. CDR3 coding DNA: TGTGCCAGCAACGACAGGGTCTATGGCTACACCTTC.

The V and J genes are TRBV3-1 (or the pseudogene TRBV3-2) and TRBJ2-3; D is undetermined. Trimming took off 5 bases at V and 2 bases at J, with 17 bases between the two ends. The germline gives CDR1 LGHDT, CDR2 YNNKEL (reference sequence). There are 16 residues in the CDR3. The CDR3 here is CASSTIRTGFTDTQYF. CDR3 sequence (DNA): TGTGCCAGCAGCACAATTCGAACGGGTTTCACAGATACGCAGTATTTT.

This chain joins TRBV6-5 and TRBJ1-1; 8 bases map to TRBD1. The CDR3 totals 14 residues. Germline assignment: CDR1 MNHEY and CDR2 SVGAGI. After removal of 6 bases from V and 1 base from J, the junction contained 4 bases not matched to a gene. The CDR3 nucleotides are TGTGCCAGCAGCCGAGGGACAGGGAACACTGAAGCTTTCTTT. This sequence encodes CASSRGTGNTEAFF.

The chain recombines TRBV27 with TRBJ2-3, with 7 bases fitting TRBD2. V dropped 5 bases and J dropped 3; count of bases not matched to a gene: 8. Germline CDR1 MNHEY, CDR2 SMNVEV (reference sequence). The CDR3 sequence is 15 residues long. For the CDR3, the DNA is TGTGCCAGCAGTAGCCTCGGGAGGACTACAGATACGCAGTATTTT. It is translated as CASSSLGRTTDTQYF.

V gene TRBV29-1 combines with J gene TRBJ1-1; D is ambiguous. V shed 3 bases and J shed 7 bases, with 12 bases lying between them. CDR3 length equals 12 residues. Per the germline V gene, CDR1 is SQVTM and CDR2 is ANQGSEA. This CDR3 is CSVDGAVLEAFF. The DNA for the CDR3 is TGCAGCGTTGACGGTGCTGTTCTTGAAGCTTTCTTT.

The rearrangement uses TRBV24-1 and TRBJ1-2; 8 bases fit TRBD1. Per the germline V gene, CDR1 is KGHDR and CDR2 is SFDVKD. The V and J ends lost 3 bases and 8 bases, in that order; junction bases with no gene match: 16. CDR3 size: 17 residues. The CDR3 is CATSDNTGTGRTEGYTF. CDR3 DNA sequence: TGTGCCACCAGTGATAACACCGGGACAGGTCGCACGGAGGGCTACACCTTC.

The CDR3 loop reads CASRKPRQNSYNEQFF. As DNA, the CDR3 is TGTGCCAGCAGGAAGCCCAGACAGAACTCCTACAATGAGCAGTTCTTC. The chain uses TRBV27 and TRBJ2-1; tentative D call: TRBD1 (5 bases). This CDR3 has 16 amino acids. Germline-derived CDR1 and CDR2 are MNHEY and SMNVEV (reference sequence). With 6 bases removed from V and 0 bases from J, the gap between germline ends came to 15 bases.

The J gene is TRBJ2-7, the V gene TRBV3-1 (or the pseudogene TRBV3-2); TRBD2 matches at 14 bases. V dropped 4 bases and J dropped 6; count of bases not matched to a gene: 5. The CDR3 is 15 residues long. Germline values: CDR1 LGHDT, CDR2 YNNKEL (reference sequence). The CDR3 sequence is CASSLRTSGRTEQYF. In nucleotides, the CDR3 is TGTGCCAGCAGCCTTAGGACTAGCGGGAGGACCGAGCAGTACTTC.

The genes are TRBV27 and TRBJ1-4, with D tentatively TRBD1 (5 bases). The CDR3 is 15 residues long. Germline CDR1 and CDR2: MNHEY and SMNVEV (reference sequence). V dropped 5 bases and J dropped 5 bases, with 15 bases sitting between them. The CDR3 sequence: CASSPGGFSNEKLFF. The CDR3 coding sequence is TGTGCCAGCAGTCCGGGGGGGTTCTCAAATGAAAAACTGTTTTTT.